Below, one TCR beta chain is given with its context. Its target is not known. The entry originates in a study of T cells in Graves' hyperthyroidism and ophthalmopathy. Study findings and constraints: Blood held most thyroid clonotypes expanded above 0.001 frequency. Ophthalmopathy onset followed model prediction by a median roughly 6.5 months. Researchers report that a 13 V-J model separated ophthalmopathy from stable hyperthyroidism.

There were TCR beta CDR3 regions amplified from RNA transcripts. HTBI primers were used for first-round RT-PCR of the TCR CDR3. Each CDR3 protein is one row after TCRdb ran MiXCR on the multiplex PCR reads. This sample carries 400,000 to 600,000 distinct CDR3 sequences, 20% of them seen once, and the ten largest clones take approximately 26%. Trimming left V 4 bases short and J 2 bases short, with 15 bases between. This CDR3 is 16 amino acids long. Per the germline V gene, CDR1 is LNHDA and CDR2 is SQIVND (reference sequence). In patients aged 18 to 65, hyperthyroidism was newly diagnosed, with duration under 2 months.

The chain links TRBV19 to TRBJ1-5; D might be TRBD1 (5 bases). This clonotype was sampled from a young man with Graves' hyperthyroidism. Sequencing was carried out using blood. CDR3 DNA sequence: TGTGCCAGTAGTACCGAGCGACAGAGGGGCAATCAGCCCCAGCATTTT. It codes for CASSTERQRGNQPQHF.